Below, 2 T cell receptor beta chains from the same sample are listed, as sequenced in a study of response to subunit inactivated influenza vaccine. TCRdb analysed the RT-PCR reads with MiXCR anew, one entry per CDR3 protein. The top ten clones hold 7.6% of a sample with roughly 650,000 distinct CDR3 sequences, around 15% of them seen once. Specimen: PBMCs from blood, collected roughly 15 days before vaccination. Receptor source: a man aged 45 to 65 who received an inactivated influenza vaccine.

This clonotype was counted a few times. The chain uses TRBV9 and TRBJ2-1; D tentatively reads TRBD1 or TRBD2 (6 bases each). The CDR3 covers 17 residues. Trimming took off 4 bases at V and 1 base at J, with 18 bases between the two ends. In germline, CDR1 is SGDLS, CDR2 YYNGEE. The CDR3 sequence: CASSSKGGLASYNEQFF. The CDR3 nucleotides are TGTGCCAGCAGCTCAAAGGGGGGCCTAGCTTCCTACAATGAGCAGTTCTTC.

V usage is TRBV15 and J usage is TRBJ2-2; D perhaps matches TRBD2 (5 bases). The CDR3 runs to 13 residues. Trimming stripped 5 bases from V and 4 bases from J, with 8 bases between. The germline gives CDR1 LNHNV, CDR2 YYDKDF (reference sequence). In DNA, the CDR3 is TGTGCCACCAGCCCCCGGGGCACCGGGGAGCTGTTTTTT. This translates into CATSPRGTGELFF. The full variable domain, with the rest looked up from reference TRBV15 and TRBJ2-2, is DAMVIQNPRYQVTQFGKPVTLSCSQTLNHNVMYWYQQKSSQAPKLLFHYYDKDFNNEADTPDNFQSRRPNTSFCFLDIRSPGLGDTAMYLCATSPRGTGELFFGEGSRLTVL.